Listed below are T cell receptor beta chains from one sample, sequenced in a study of T cell repertoires in ileal Crohn's disease. Profiled with immunoSEQ multiplex PCR; TCRdb holds only in-frame clones, not every one. The sample lists 12,000 or so clones; more than 60% were seen once. The sequenced sample consisted of ileal tissue. The source is an adult with Crohn's disease. Both conserved end residues are part of each CDR3. A D gene is named only where the DNA matches it firmly. Rows give clone size only sometimes, using once, few, many, or a class for an expanded clone.

size	D	V	length	J	CDR3	DNA
once	.	TRBV19	16	TRBJ2-7	CASSISRFRGTYEQYF	TGTGCCAGTAGTATCTCACGGTTTCGAGGGACCTACGAGCAGTACTTC
.	.	TRBV19	14	TRBJ1-5	CASSMWGGRQPQHF	TGTGCCAGTAGTATGTGGGGGGGCCGTCAGCCCCAGCATTTT
few	.	TRBV7-6	13	TRBJ1-1	CASSFGENTEAFF	TGTGCCAGCAGCTTTGGAGAGAACACTGAAGCTTTCTTT
.	.	TRBV5-1	16	TRBJ1-1	CASSSGRGGINTEAFF	TGCGCCAGCAGCTCGGGTCGGGGGGGGATTAACACTGAAGCTTTCTTT
once	.	TRBV5-4	14	TRBJ1-2	CASSFDRSNYGYTF	TGTGCCAGCAGCTTTGACAGGTCGAACTATGGCTACACCTTC
.	TRBD2	TRBV9	15	TRBJ2-2	CASSPGLAGGSQLFF	TGTGCCAGCAGCCCCGGACTAGCGGGGGGGAGTCAGCTGTTTTTT
few	.	TRBV6-1	14	TRBJ2-7	CASQHAETIDEQYF	TGTGCCAGCCAGCACGCGGAGACCATCGACGAGCAGTACTTC
.	.	TRBV2	16	TRBJ1-6	CASSPQQGIYNSPLHF	TGTGCCAGCAGTCCCCAACAGGGCATTTATAATTCACCCCTCCACTTT
.	TRBD1	TRBV5-1	13	TRBJ2-3	CAGRDRGPDTQYF	TGCGCCGGCAGGGACAGGGGCCCCGATACGCAGTATTTT
.	TRBD2	TRBV6-4	16	TRBJ2-3	CASRLLAGGRTDTQYF	TGTGCCAGCAGGCTCCTAGCGGGGGGACGCACAGATACGCAGTATTTT
few	.	TRBV12-5	13	TRBJ1-5	CASGLESNQPQHF	TGTGCTAGTGGTTTGGAGAGTAATCAGCCCCAGCATTTT
.	.	TRBV9	16	TRBJ2-1	CASSAPRAGADNEQFF	TGTGCCAGCAGCGCCCCGCGGGCGGGGGCCGACAATGAGCAGTTCTTC
.	.	TRBV19	17	TRBJ1-2	CASSTTTLVGRGYGYTF	TGTGCCAGTAGTACCACCACTTTGGTGGGCCGGGGGTATGGCTACACCTTC
few	TRBD1	TRBV2	17	TRBJ1-2	CASSEPTDRGWGYGYTF	TGTGCCAGCAGTGAGCCCACGGACAGGGGGTGGGGCTATGGCTACACCTTC
.	TRBD1	TRBV27	17	TRBJ2-7	CASSFRPLTGYSYEQYF	TGTGCCAGCAGTTTCCGCCCATTGACAGGGTACTCCTACGAGCAGTACTTC
.	TRBD1	TRBV6-6	16	TRBJ2-7	CASSVLPGQGPYEQYF	TGTGCCAGCAGCGTCCTTCCGGGACAGGGACCCTACGAGCAGTACTTC
.	.	TRBV20-1	8	TRBJ1-2	CSLGGYTF	TGCAGTCTCGGGGGCTACACCTTC